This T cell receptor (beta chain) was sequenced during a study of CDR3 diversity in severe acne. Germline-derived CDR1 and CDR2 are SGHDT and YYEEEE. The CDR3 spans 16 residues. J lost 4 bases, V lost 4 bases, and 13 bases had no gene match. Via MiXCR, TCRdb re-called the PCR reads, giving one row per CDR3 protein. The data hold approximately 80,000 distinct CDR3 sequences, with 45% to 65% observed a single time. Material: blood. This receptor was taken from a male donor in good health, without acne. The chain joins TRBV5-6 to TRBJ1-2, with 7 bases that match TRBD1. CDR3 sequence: CASSQTLDRALYGYTF. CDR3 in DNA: TGTGCCAGCAGCCAAACCCTCGACAGGGCTCTCTATGGCTACACCTTC.